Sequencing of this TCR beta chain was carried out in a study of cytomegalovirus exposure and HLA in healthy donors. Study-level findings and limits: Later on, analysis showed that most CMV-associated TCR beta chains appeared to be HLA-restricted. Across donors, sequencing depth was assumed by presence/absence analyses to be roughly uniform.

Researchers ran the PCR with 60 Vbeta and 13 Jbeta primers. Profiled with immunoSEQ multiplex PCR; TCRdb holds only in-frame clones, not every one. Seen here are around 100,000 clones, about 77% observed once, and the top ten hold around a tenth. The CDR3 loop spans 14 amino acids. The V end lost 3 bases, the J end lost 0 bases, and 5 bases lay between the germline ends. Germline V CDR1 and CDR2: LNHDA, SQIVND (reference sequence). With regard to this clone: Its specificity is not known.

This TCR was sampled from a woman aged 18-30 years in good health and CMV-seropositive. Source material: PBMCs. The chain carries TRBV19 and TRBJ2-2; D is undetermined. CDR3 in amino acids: CASSIPSNTGELFF. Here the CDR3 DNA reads TGTGCCAGTAGTATTCCGTCGAACACCGGGGAGCTGTTTTTT.